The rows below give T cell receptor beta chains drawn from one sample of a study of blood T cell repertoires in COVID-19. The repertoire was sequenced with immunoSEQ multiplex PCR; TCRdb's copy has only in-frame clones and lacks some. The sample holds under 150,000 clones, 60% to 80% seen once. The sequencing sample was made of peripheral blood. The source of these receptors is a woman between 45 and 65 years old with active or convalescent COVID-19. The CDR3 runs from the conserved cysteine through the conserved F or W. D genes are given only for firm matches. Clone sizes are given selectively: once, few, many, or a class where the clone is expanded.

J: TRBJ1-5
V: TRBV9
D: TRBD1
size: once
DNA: TGTGCCAGCAGCGTATCGACAGGGGTGAATCAGCCCCAGCATTTT
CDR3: CASSVSTGVNQPQHF

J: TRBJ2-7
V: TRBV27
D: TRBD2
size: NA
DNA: TGTGCCAGCAGTTTACTAGCGGGAGTCGGGGGGGAGCAGTACTTC
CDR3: CASSLLAGVGGEQYF

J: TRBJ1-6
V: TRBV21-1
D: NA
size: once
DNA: TGTGCCAGCTCCCGGGACACCTCCTATAATTCACCCCTCCACTTT
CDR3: CASSRDTSYNSPLHF

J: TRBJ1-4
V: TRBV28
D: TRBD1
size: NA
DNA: TGTGCCAGCAGTCCGCCTGGGACAGCGACTAATGAAAAACTGTTTTTT
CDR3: CASSPPGTATNEKLFF

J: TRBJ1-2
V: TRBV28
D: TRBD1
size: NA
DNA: TGTGCCAGCATCCCCCCACAGGGGGCGGCTTATGGCTACACCTTC
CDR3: CASIPPQGAAYGYTF

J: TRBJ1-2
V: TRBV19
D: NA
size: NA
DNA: TGTGCCAGTAGTCCAATCCTAGGAGGCTACACCTTC
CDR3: CASSPILGGYTF

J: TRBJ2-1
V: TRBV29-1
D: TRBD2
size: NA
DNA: TGCAGCGTAAACAGGGCGGGAGGCAATGAGCAGTTCTTC
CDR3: CSVNRAGGNEQFF

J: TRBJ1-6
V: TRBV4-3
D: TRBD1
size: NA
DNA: TGCGCCAGCAGACTCAACCCGGGACAGCAGTCACCCCTCCACTTT
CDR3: CASRLNPGQQSPLHF

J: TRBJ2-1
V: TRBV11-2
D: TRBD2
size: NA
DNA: TGTGCCAGCAGCCCGCTAGCGGGGGGGGATTCAAATGAGCAGTTCTTC
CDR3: CASSPLAGGDSNEQFF

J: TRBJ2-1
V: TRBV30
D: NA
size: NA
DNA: TGTGCCTGGACTAGTGTCGGTGAGCAGTTCTTC
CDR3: CAWTSVGEQFF

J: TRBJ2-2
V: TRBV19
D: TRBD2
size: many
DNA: TGTGCCAGTAGTCCGACTAGCGGGAGGTCCGGGGAGCTGTTTTTT
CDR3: CASSPTSGRSGELFF

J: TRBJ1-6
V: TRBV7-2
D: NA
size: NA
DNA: TGTGCCAGCAGCTTAGGGGGGACACGGTATTCACCCCTCCACTTT
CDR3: CASSLGGTRYSPLHF

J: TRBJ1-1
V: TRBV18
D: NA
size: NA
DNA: TGTGCCAGCTCACCAATCGACAGCTGGAACACTGAAGCTTTCTTT
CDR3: CASSPIDSWNTEAFF

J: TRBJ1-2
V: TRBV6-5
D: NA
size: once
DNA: TGTGCCAGCAGTTTAGCGGGAGCTAACTATGGCTACACCTTC
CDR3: CASSLAGANYGYTF

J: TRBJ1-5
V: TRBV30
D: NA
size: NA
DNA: TGTGCCTGGGCACCGGGGGGAAATAGCAATCAGCCCCAGCATTTT
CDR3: CAWAPGGNSNQPQHF

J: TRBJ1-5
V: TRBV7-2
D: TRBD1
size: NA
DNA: TGTGCCAGCAGCGGAAGGACAGGTGGGCAGCCCCAGCATTTT
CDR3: CASSGRTGGQPQHF

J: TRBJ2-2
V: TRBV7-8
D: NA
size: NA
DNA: TGTGCTCAAGGAGGCTCTCCGAGGACCGGGGAGCTGTTTTTT
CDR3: CAQGGSPRTGELFF

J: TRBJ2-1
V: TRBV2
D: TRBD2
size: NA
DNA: TGTGCCAGTGGGAGGGAGGGCTTGGATGAGCAGTTCTTC
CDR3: CASGREGLDEQFF

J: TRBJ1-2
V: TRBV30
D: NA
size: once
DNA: TGTGCCTGGGCCAGGGGACAATTCGGATATGGCTACACCTTC
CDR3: CAWARGQFGYGYTF

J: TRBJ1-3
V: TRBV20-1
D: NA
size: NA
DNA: TGCAGTGCCGTCTCTGGAAACACCATATATTTT
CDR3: CSAVSGNTIYF

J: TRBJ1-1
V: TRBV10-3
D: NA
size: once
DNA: TGTGCCATCAGTGAAGAGGGTAATGAAGCTTTCTTT
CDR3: CAISEEGNEAFF

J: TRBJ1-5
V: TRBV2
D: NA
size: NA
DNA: TGTGCCAGCAGTGAGGGTGGGGCGGGCAATCAGCCCCAGCATTTT
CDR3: CASSEGGAGNQPQHF

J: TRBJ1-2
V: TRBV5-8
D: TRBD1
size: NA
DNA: TGTGCCAGCAGCCCGGGACAGGGTAACTATGGCTACACCTTC
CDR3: CASSPGQGNYGYTF

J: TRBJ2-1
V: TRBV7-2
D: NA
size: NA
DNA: TGTGCCAGCAGCTTAGCGCCCAGGGGTACTGGTGGCAATGAGCAGTTCTTC
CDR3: CASSLAPRGTGGNEQFF

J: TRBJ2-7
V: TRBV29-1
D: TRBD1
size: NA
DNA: TGCAGCGTTGATTTGCCTACCAAACTCGGGACAGGGATCTACGAGCAGTACTTC
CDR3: CSVDLPTKLGTGIYEQYF

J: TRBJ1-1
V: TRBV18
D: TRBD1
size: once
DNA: TGTGCCAGCTCCCAGGGACAGGTGGTCACTGAAGCTTTCTTT
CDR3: CASSQGQVVTEAFF

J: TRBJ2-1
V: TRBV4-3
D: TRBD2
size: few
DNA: TGCGCCAGCAGCCAGGACATCATAGCGGGGGGGGTCAATGAGCAGTTCTTC
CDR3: CASSQDIIAGGVNEQFF

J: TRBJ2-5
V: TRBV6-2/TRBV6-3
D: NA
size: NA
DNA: TGTGCCAGCAGTTACTCGAATAGAGGGGAGACCCAGTACTTC
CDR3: CASSYSNRGETQYF

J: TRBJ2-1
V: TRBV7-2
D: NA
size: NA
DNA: TGTGCCAGCAGCGGAGGGACCTCCCTTAGGAGCAATGAGCAGTTCTTC
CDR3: CASSGGTSLRSNEQFF

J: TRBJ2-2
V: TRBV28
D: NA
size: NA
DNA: TGTGCCATCAGGGGTCCCCAGGCTTCTAACACCGGGGAGCTGTTTTTT
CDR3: CAIRGPQASNTGELFF

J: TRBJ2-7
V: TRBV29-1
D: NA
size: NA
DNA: TGCAGCGTTGAAGAGGGGGCCAGGAGCTCCTACGAGCAGTACTTC
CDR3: CSVEEGARSSYEQYF

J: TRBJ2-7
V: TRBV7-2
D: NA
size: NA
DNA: TGTGCCAGCAGCTTAACTAACGCCGACTACGAGCAGTACTTC
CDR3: CASSLTNADYEQYF

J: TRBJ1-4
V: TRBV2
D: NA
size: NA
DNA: TGTGCCAGCAGTGCGGGTGGACAGACTAATGAAAAACTGTTTTTT
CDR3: CASSAGGQTNEKLFF

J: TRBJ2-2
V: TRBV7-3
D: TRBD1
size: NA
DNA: TGTGCCAGCAGCACCGGGACAGGGAGGGAGCTGTTTTTT
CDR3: CASSTGTGRELFF

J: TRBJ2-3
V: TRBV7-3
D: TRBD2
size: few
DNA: TGTGCCAGCAGCTCGGGGGGTTGGACTGCGCAGTATTTT
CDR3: CASSSGGWTAQYF

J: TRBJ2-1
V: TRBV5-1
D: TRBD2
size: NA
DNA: TGCGCCAGCAGCTTGGGGCTAGCGGGAGTTAGGGGCTCCTACAATGAGCAGTTCTTC
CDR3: CASSLGLAGVRGSYNEQFF

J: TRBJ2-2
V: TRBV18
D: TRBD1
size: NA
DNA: TGTGCCAGCTCCCGAGACAGGGACACCGGGGAGCTGTTTTTT
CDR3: CASSRDRDTGELFF

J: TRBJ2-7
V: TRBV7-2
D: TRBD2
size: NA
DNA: TGTGCCAGCTCCATCAGTAGCGGGCCCTCCTACGAGCAGTACTTC
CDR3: CASSISSGPSYEQYF

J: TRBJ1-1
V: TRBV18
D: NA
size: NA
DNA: TGTGCCAGCTCCCCCAACCTCGGGAACACTGAAGCTTTCTTT
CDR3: CASSPNLGNTEAFF

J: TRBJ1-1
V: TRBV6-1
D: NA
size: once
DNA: TGTGCCAGCAGTGAAGGACCGACCCCCAGGGCTTTCTTT
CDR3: CASSEGPTPRAFF

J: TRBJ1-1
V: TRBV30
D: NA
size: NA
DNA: TGTGCCTGGAGTTATACACCGAACACTGAAGCTTTCTTT
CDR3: CAWSYTPNTEAFF

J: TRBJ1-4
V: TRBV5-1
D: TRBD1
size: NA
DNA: TGCGCCAGCAGCTTGGGACAGGGGGTTGCAACTAATGAAAAACTGTTTTTT
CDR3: CASSLGQGVATNEKLFF

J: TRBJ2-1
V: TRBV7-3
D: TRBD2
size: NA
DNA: TGTGCCAGCAGCTCCGCGGGGGGAGGCTACAATGAGCAGTTCTTC
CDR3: CASSSAGGGYNEQFF

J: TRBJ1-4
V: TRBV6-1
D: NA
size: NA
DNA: TGTGCCAGCAGTGGGCGGCAAGACGCGACTATGGTACTGTTTTTT
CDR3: CASSGRQDATMVLFF

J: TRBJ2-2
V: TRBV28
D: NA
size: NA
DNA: TGTGCCAGCTCTGGACGGACTCCTAACACCGGGGAGCTGTTTTTT
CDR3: CASSGRTPNTGELFF

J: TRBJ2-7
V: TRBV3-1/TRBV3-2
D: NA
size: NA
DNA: TGTGCCAGCAGCCAAGGTGTGGGTAGCGTGTACGAGCAGTACTTC
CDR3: CASSQGVGSVYEQYF

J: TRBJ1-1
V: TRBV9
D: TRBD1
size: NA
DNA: TGTGCCAGCAGCGTAGATTTCAGGGGGCCGAACACTGAAGCTTTCTTT
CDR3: CASSVDFRGPNTEAFF

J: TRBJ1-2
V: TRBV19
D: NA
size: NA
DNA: TGTGCCAGTAGTTATACAGGTCCGAATGGCTACACCTTC
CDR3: CASSYTGPNGYTF

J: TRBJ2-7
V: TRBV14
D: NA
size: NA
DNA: TGTGCCAGCAGCCAAGGCGGGACAGTCCCCTCCTACGAGCAGTACTTC
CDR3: CASSQGGTVPSYEQYF

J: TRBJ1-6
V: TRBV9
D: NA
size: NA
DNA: TGTGCCAGCAGCGCGGACAGACCTTATAATTCACCCCTCCACTTT
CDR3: CASSADRPYNSPLHF

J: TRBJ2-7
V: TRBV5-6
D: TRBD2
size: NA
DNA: TGTGCCAGCAGCCCGGGGGGACTAGCGGGAGTGAGGGACGAGCAGTACTTC
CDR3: CASSPGGLAGVRDEQYF

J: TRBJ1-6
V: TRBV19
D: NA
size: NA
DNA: TGTGCCACCCGAGCTGGGGGGGGTTTCTCCTATAATTCACCCCTCCACTTT
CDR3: CATRAGGGFSYNSPLHF